A selection of T cell receptor beta chains follows, all from one sample in a study of blood T cells in healthy people across ages. TCRdb independently ran MiXCR on the 5' RACE reads; one entry per CDR3 protein. The data show some 1.5 million distinct CDR3 sequences, about 28% seen once. What was sequenced was blood. These receptors were obtained from a woman between 25 and 40 years old in good health. CDR3s include the opening cysteine and the closing phenylalanine or tryptophan.

j_call v_call cdr3_aa
TRBJ2-5 TRBV20-1 CSAGSEETQYF
TRBJ2-7 TRBV7-9 CASSLDGDPVEQYF
TRBJ1-1 TRBV2 CASSERGPAEAFF
TRBJ2-7 TRBV10-3 CAISEADPYEQYF
TRBJ2-5 TRBV7-2 CASLGGGGGETQYF
TRBJ2-4 TRBV12-3/TRBV12-4 CASRPQGTEQYF
TRBJ2-2 TRBV6-6 CASSLQGATGELFF
TRBJ2-3 TRBV28 CASRDPQGRRTDTQYF
TRBJ1-1 TRBV10-1 CASSESGMDTEAFF
- TRBV12-3/TRBV12-4 CASSFRRPEQYF
TRBJ2-1 TRBV6-2/TRBV6-3 CASSYPSGSVYNEQFF
TRBJ2-7 TRBV28 CASRPRTANGEQYF
TRBJ2-3 TRBV4-3 CASSQTRGLDTQYF
TRBJ1-1 TRBV6-1 CASISSLNTEAFF
TRBJ2-1 TRBV10-3 CAIKGRGSYNEQFF
TRBJ1-2 TRBV2 CASSEMRQGARGYTF
TRBJ1-6 TRBV3-1 CASSQGQGSSYNSPLHF
TRBJ1-1 TRBV14 CASSPLPGVTEAFF
TRBJ2-7 TRBV9 CASSAAGGYEQYF
TRBJ2-3 TRBV24-1 CATSDRLGADTQYF
TRBJ2-4 TRBV5-1 CASSLAGDENIQYF
TRBJ1-5 TRBV20-1 CSANRGSNQPQHF
TRBJ2-7 TRBV28 CASSLFPYEQYF
TRBJ2-5 TRBV28 CASSLSGAWETQYF